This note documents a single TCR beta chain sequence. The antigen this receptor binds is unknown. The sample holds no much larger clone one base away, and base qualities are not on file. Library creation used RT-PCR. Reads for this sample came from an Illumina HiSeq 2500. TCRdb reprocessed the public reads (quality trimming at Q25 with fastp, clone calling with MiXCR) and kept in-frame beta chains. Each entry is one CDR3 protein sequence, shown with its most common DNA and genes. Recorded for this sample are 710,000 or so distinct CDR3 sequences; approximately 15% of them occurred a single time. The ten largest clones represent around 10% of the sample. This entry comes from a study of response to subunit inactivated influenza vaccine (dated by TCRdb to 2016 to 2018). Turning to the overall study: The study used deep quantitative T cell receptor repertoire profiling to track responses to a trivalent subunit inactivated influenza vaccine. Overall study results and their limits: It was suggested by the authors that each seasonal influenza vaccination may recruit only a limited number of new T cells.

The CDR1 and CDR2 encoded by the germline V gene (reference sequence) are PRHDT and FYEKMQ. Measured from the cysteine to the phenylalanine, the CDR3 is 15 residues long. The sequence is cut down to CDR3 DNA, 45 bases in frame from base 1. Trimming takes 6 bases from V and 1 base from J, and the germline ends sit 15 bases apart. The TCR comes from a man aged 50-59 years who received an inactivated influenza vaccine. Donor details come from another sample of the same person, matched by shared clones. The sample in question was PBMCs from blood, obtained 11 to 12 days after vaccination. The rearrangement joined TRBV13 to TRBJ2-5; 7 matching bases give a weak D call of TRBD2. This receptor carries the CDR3 CASRARGGAQETQYF. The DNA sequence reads TGTGCCAGCAGGGCCCGTGGGGGGGCCCAAGAGACCCAGTACTTC.